The 21 T cell receptor beta chains given below trace back to one sample, sequenced in a study of blood T cells in healthy people across ages. Through a sample-barcoded 5' primer and a J-beta primer mix, a second PCR was run for about 7 to 12 cycles. TCRdb re-derived calls from the 5' RACE reads in MiXCR, one entry per CDR3 protein. Among about 680,000 distinct CDR3 sequences listed, around 45% were seen once. Sequenced material: blood. The source of these receptors is a woman aged 55-75 years in good health.

This clonotype was counted a few times. V gene TRBV9 combines with J gene TRBJ1-6; 7 nucleotides line up with TRBD1. CDR3 length: 14 amino acids. Looked up from germline, CDR1 is SGDLS and CDR2 is YYNGEE. J was trimmed by 10 bases and V by 4 bases; bases with no gene match: 8. In DNA form, the CDR3 reads TGTGCCAGCAGCCGCTACCCAGGGGGATCACCCCTCCACTTT. Residues: CASSRYPGGSPLHF.

This clonotype was observed a handful of times. The chain recombines TRBV7-2 with TRBJ2-1, with D unclear. V was cut by 5 bases and J by 5 bases, with 10 bases left in between. The germline gives CDR1 SGHTA, CDR2 FQGNSA. The length of the CDR3 is 13 residues. The CDR3 is CASSRYKNNEQFF. Here the CDR3 DNA reads TGTGCCAGCAGCCGCTATAAAAACAATGAGCAGTTCTTC.

The genes are TRBV24-1 and TRBJ2-7; the match to TRBD1 covers 9 bases. Germline loops: CDR1 KGHDR, CDR2 SFDVKD. There are 15 residues in the CDR3. V was clipped by 3 bases and J by 3 bases; unmatched bases: 5. CDR3 sequence reads: CATSDPGTGHYEQYF. In nucleotides, the CDR3 is TGTGCCACCAGTGATCCCGGGACAGGGCACTACGAGCAGTACTTC.

The J gene is TRBJ1-5, the V gene TRBV2, with D perhaps TRBD1 (5 bases). The CDR3 has 15 residues. V lost 4 bases and J lost 7, with 17 bases in between. The germline V gene encodes CDR1 SNHLY and CDR2 FYNNEI. The CDR3 nucleotides read TGTGCCAGCAGTGCCCGACAGCTTCTCCAGCAGCCCCAGCATTTT. Its protein is CASSARQLLQQPQHF.

The chain combines TRBV7-9 with TRBJ1-1, with 11 positions matching TRBD1. This CDR3 is built from 16 residues. Germline trimming cut 5 bases from V and 7 bases from J; bases unmatched to any gene: 12. Germline CDR1 SEHNR, CDR2 FQNEAQ (reference sequence). CDR3 DNA sequence: TGTGCCAGCAGCCCAATTCCGGGACAGGGGGGGATTGAAGCTTTCTTT. Its protein is CASSPIPGQGGIEAFF.

V usage is TRBV5-1 and J usage is TRBJ1-1, with TRBD1 matching over 9 bases. This CDR3 is built from 16 residues. The germline gives CDR1 SGHRS, CDR2 YFSETQ. Germline trimming cut 0 bases from V and 4 bases from J; bases unmatched to any gene: 7. The DNA for the CDR3 is TGCGCCAGCAGCTTGGGCGGGACAGGGTTGGTCACTGAAGCTTTCTTT. Its translation is CASSLGGTGLVTEAFF.

The V gene is TRBV9, the J gene TRBJ1-5; 7 nucleotides line up with TRBD1. This CDR3 has 15 residues. After removal of 3 bases from V and 5 bases from J, the junction contained 8 bases not matched to a gene. Germline lookup yields CDR1 SGDLS and CDR2 YYNGEE. The CDR3 bases are TGTGCCAGCAGCGAGACCGGACAGGCGTATCAGCCCCAGCATTTT. Translation: CASSETGQAYQPQHF. The full variable domain, rest sourced from reference TRBV9 and TRBJ1-5, is DSGVTQTPKHLITATGQRVTLRCSPRSGDLSVYWYQQSLDQGLQFLIQYYNGEERAKGNILERFSAQQFPDLHSELNLSSLELGDSALYFCASSETGQAYQPQHFGDGTRLSIL.

This clonotype was seen only a few times. CDR3 bases: TGCGCCAGCAGCTTATTGGACAGGGGGCCATACGAGCAGTACTTC. Protein product: CASSLLDRGPYEQYF. This chain links TRBV5-1 with TRBJ2-7; the match to TRBD1 covers 11 bases. J lost 4 bases, V lost 2 bases, and 5 bases had no gene match. Germline V gives CDR1 SGHRS, CDR2 YFSETQ. This CDR3 spans 15 amino acids.

The chain has TRBV4-1 and TRBJ1-5, with 7 bases that match TRBD1. Germline V gene data show CDR1 as MGHRA and CDR2 as YSYEKL. The CDR3 contains 15 residues. The trim removed 3 bases at V and 6 bases at J, leaving 8 bases unmatched. CDR3 protein: CASSQRQGSSQPQHF. CDR3 nucleotides: TGCGCCAGCAGCCAGAGACAGGGATCCTCTCAGCCCCAGCATTTT.

The chain couples TRBV4-2 to TRBJ2-7; a possible D gene is TRBD2 (5 bases). Per the germline V gene, CDR1 is LGHNA and CDR2 is YNFKEQ. The CDR3 covers 14 residues. V lost 4 bases and J lost 3, with 13 bases in between. CDR3 protein: CASSRADGYYEQYF. The CDR3, as DNA: TGTGCCAGCAGCCGAGCGGACGGTTACTACGAGCAGTACTTC.

The V and J genes are TRBV20-1 and TRBJ2-1; 10 bases agree with TRBD1. The closer fit of TRBJ2-7 to the DNA end suggests the J call may be wrong. The CDR3 has 18 residues. The germline V gene has CDR1 DFQATT and CDR2 SNEGSKA (reference sequence). CDR3 residues: CSAKESDRGFSAYNEQYF. The CDR3 DNA reads as TGCAGTGCTAAAGAATCGGACAGGGGGTTTTCCGCCTACAATGAGCAGTACTTC.

Regarding this clonotype: An end of the junction differs from the germline gene, which may be a read error. The CDR3 here is CASSAPHVPGVNVLTF. The CDR3 DNA follows: TGTGCCAGCAGCGCCCCCCACGTACCTGGGGTCAACGTCCTGACTTTC. The chain carries TRBV9 and TRBJ2-6, with D unclear. This CDR3 spans 16 amino acids. The germline CDR1 and CDR2 sequences are SGDLS and YYNGEE.

This clonotype was counted only a few times. This sequence joins TRBV2 and TRBJ2-3, with 7 bases matching TRBD1. Looked up from germline, CDR1 is SNHLY and CDR2 is FYNNEI. The ends lost 7 bases at V and 0 bases at J; junction bases unmatched: 7. CDR3 size: 15 residues. Here the CDR3 reads CASTRDRMSTDTQYF. The CDR3 DNA follows: TGTGCCAGCACCAGGGACAGAATGAGCACAGATACGCAGTATTTT.

This clonotype has more than one count but fewer than ten. This chain connects TRBV5-1 to TRBJ1-5; D remains unclear. CDR3 length: 15 residues. CDR1 is SGHRS and CDR2 is YFSETQ in the germline V gene. Deletions cut 4 bases from V and 3 bases from J, with 14 bases between. CDR3 coding DNA: TGCGCCAGCAGCCGTACCGGGATCCCCAATCAGCCCCAGCATTTT. Translated: CASSRTGIPNQPQHF. Together with reference TRBV5-1 and TRBJ1-5, the CDR3 gives the full variable domain: KAGVTQTPRYLIKTRGQQVTLSCSPISGHRSVSWYQQTPGQGLQFLFEYFSETQRNKGNFPGRFSGRQFSNSRSEMNVSTLELGDSALYLCASSRTGIPNQPQHFGDGTRLSIL.

V usage is TRBV10-3 and J usage is TRBJ2-7; 9 bases are shared with TRBD1. Germline loops: CDR1 ENHRY, CDR2 SYGVKD. The V gene end was trimmed by 9 bases and the J gene end by 3 bases; junction bases not matched to a gene: 9. This CDR3 region has 14 residues. CDR3 in DNA: TGTGCCATAAAAGACCGGGACAGGGTCTACGAGCAGTACTTC. Amino acids: CAIKDRDRVYEQYF.

The chain uses TRBV6-2 or TRBV6-3 and TRBJ2-3, with 14 bases matching TRBD2. Looked up from germline, CDR1 is MNHEY and CDR2 is SVGEGT. V shed 8 bases and J 7 bases; nucleotides not matched to a gene: 5. CDR3 length equals 14 residues. CDR3 residues: CASQGTSGSYTQYF. The CDR3 DNA sequence: TGTGCCAGCCAAGGGACTAGCGGGAGCTATACGCAGTATTTT.

The chain links TRBV20-1 to TRBJ2-5; D unresolved. The tail of the sequence fits TRBJ2-7 better, so the J call may be wrong. Per the germline V gene, CDR1 is DFQATT and CDR2 is SNEGSKA (reference sequence). The CDR3 length is 19 residues. CDR3 DNA: TGCAGTGCTAGAGATACCGCCGTAAGCCTTCAGTACGGTTCCTACGAGCAGTACTTC. This translates into CSARDTAVSLQYGSYEQYF.

V gene TRBV28 combines with J gene TRBJ2-5; 9 bases map to TRBD1. The CDR3 sequence is 14 residues long. With V trimmed by 8 bases and J by 4 bases, 8 bases remained unmatched. Germline V gene data show CDR1 as MDHEN and CDR2 as SYDVKM. CDR3 nucleotides: TGTGCCAGCCATAACAGGGGGCGCCGAGAGACCCAGTACTTC. Its protein product is CASHNRGRRETQYF.

As for this clonotype: No conserved phenylalanine or tryptophan ends this CDR3, so it is likely a read error. The chain links TRBV7-6 to TRBJ1-1; maybe TRBD1 (6 bases). Germline V lookup: CDR1 SGHVS, CDR2 FNYEAQ. CDR3 size: 19 residues. V was trimmed by 0 bases and J by 1 base, leaving 21 bases between them. The chain's CDR3 is CASSLAPTGRLSENTEAFS. The CDR3, as DNA: TGTGCCAGCAGCTTAGCCCCCACAGGGAGACTGTCCGAGAACACTGAAGCTTTCTCT.

This CDR3 is CATSDPGTRGETQYF. CDR3 DNA: TGTGCCACCAGTGATCCCGGGACTAGGGGTGAGACCCAGTACTTC. J is TRBJ2-5 and V is TRBV24-1; 8 positions match TRBD2. The CDR3 is 15 amino acids. The germline V gene has CDR1 KGHDR and CDR2 SFDVKD. Unmatched junction bases numbered 7, after V lost 3 bases and J lost 5 bases.

CDR3 DNA sequence: TGTGCCAGCGCCGGACAGGGGAGTTCCTACGAGCAGTACTTC. Translated, it gives CASAGQGSSYEQYF. The chain uses TRBV2 and TRBJ2-7; 9 bases map to TRBD1. The CDR3 contains 14 residues. Germline V gene lookup returns CDR1 SNHLY and CDR2 FYNNEI. Trimming cost V 8 bases and J 1 base; bases outside gene matches: 6.